These 15 T cell receptor beta chains share one sample of origin, sequenced in a study of identical twins listed by TCRdb under 2016. Libraries were constructed by 5' RACE. TCRdb records Illumina HiSeq 2000 as the sequencer. TCRdb ran its own pipeline on the public reads, namely fastp trimming at Q25 and MiXCR clone calling, and kept in-frame beta chains. Rows are combined by CDR3 protein, so each entry shows the most common genes and DNA. The sample table lists roughly 630,000 distinct CDR3 sequences, around 7.5% of them with a count of one. The ten largest account for approximately 1.5% of the sample. The same data also went into a second study, on yellow fever vaccine responses in identical twins.

The sample consisted of PBMCs. These receptors were collected from a woman between 18 and 29 years old in good health.

This clonotype was seen only a few times. The V and J genes are TRBV7-9 and TRBJ2-7, with a tentative D call TRBD1 (6 bases). CDR3 length equals 15 residues. Trimming took off 2 bases at V and 5 bases at J, with 16 bases between the two ends. CDR1 and CDR2 from the germline V gene are SEHNR and FQNEAQ (reference sequence). The CDR3 nucleotides read TGTGCCAGCAGCTTACCGGGACAAGCTTGGGACGAGCAGTACTTC. It specifies CASSLPGQAWDEQYF.

The rearrangement links TRBV9 to TRBJ2-3, with no clear D. The CDR3 sequence is 14 residues long. V was clipped by 3 bases and J by 2 bases, with 10 bases between them. Germline V gene data show CDR1 as SGDLS and CDR2 as YYNGEE. The CDR3 DNA reads TGTGCCAGCAGCGGGGAATACTACACAGATACGCAGTATTTT. This translates into CASSGEYYTDTQYF.

This clonotype was seen many times. The J gene is TRBJ2-1, the V gene TRBV7-6, with 7 bases aligning to TRBD1. The CDR3 sequence is 14 residues long. The V segment lost 5 bases and the J segment 5 bases; nucleotides outside the gene matches: 6. The germline V gene encodes CDR1 SGHVS and CDR2 FNYEAQ. The DNA of the CDR3 is TGTGCCAGCAGCCGCCGGGACAGAGACAATGAGCAGTTCTTC. It is translated as CASSRRDRDNEQFF.

In its sample, this clonotype was seen a few times. This chain connects TRBV28 to TRBJ2-5; the D gene is possibly TRBD1 (6 bases). Germline CDR1 MDHEN, CDR2 SYDVKM. V was shortened by 6 bases and J by 1 base, with 9 bases between the two germline ends. This CDR3 has 13 residues. The CDR3 DNA sequence: TGTGCCAGCAGCCAACAGGGCCAAGAGACCCAGTACTTC. Protein sequence: CASSQQGQETQYF.

This clonotype was found a few times. The rearrangement joins TRBV7-2 to TRBJ2-5; TRBD2 agrees at 8 bases. The V and J ends lost 4 bases and 0 bases, in that order; junction bases with no gene match: 13. Germline loops: CDR1 SGHTA, CDR2 FQGNSA. The length of the CDR3 is 18 residues. In DNA, the CDR3 is TGTGCCAGCAGCTCAGCCGGAGGAGTAGCGGGGTACCAAGAGACCCAGTACTTC. It codes for CASSSAGGVAGYQETQYF.

There are many counts of this clonotype. The chain employs TRBV15 and TRBJ2-3; 7 positions match TRBD1. This CDR3 is 13 amino acids long. Germline values: CDR1 LNHNV, CDR2 YYDKDF (reference sequence). J was trimmed by 4 bases and V by 5 bases; bases with no gene match: 3. The CDR3 bases are TGTGCCACCAGCGTAGGGGGCCCAGATACGCAGTATTTT. It yields the protein CATSVGGPDTQYF.

The chain carries TRBV2 and TRBJ2-1, with D tentatively TRBD1 or TRBD2 (5 bases each). The V and J ends lost 5 bases and 0 bases respectively, with 11 bases between them. In germline, CDR1 is SNHLY, CDR2 FYNNEI. This CDR3 spans 15 amino acids. The CDR3 bases are TGTGCCAGCAGTTACTTTGGGGGCTCCTACAATGAGCAGTTCTTC. It encodes CASSYFGGSYNEQFF.

The genes are TRBV19 and TRBJ1-5; TRBD1 agrees at 9 bases. V trimming: 7 bases; J trimming: 7 bases; junction bases outside the gene matches: 11. The V gene's germline CDR1 is LNHDA and CDR2 SQIVND (reference sequence). The CDR3 length is 15 residues. The CDR3 bases are TGTGCCAGTACCCCGGGGGACAGGGAGGGCCAGCCCCAGCATTTT. This gives the protein CASTPGDREGQPQHF.

V and J are TRBV7-9 and TRBJ2-5, with D possibly being TRBD2 (7 bases). Germline V gene lookup returns CDR1 SEHNR and CDR2 FQNEAQ (reference sequence). The length of the CDR3 is 16 residues. Trimming pared 5 bases from V and 2 bases from J, leaving 18 bases between. As DNA, the CDR3 is TGTGCCAGCAGCCAAGGGGGGGGCATCGGACAAGAGACCCAGTACTTC. Translating it yields CASSQGGGIGQETQYF. Full variable domain (remainder filled in from reference TRBV7-9 and TRBJ2-5): DTGVSQNPRHKITKRGQNVTFRCDPISEHNRLYWYRQTLGQGPEFLTYFQNEAQLEKSRLLSDRFSAERPKGSFSTLEIQRTEQGDSAMYLCASSQGGGIGQETQYFGPGTRLLVL.

The chain couples TRBV5-6 to TRBJ2-7, with 9 nucleotides matching TRBD1. The germline V gene has CDR1 SGHDT and CDR2 YYEEEE. V dropped 2 bases and J dropped 6; count of bases not matched to a gene: 6. This CDR3 spans 14 amino acids. The CDR3 DNA reads as TGTGCCAGCAGCTTATGGGGACAGGGTTCCGAGCAGTACTTC. Translating it yields CASSLWGQGSEQYF.

This clonotype turned up a few times. This chain links TRBV7-6 with TRBJ2-5, with 12 bases that match TRBD2. Germline CDR1 SGHVS, CDR2 FNYEAQ. There are 17 residues in the CDR3. The ends lost 4 bases at V and 1 base at J; junction bases unmatched: 7. The CDR3 loop reads CASSSLTSGSPQETQYF. The CDR3 coding sequence is TGTGCCAGCAGCTCTCTGACTAGCGGGAGTCCCCAAGAGACCCAGTACTTC.

The V gene is TRBV12-3 or TRBV12-4, the J gene TRBJ2-7; 12 nucleotides match TRBD2. J gave up 2 bases and V 6 bases, and 2 bases lay outside the gene matches. This CDR3 region has 14 residues. CDR3 amino acids: CASRRLAGAYEQYF. CDR3 DNA sequence: TGTGCCAGCAGACGACTAGCGGGAGCCTACGAGCAGTACTTC.

This clonotype came up many times. V usage is TRBV4-1 and J usage is TRBJ2-3; D unresolved. In germline, CDR1 is MGHRA, CDR2 YSYEKL. There are 18 residues in the CDR3. Between the trimmed V and J ends, which lost 1 base and 2 bases, there was a span of 19 bases. In nucleotides, the CDR3 is TGCGCCAGCAGCCAAGTAGGTAAAGATCCAGCCGCCACAGATACGCAGTATTTT. This gives the protein CASSQVGKDPAATDTQYF.

The chain joins TRBV7-6 to TRBJ1-1; maybe TRBD1 (5 bases). Looked up from germline, CDR1 is SGHVS and CDR2 is FNYEAQ. The germline V and J ends were trimmed by 3 bases and 5 bases, with 16 bases remaining between them. This CDR3 is 15 amino acids long. CDR3 coding DNA: TGTGCCAGCAGCTTGGCCCAACTCGGGGGTACTGAAGCTTTCTTT. Translated: CASSLAQLGGTEAFF.

This chain uses TRBV7-6 with TRBJ2-1, with 12 bases aligning to TRBD2. The germline gives CDR1 SGHVS, CDR2 FNYEAQ. V lost 1 base and J lost 7; bases outside the gene matches: 2. There are 15 residues in the CDR3. The CDR3 protein is CASSLGTSGENEQFF. The CDR3 DNA follows: TGTGCCAGCAGCTTAGGGACTAGCGGGGAGAATGAGCAGTTCTTC.